This T cell receptor beta chain was obtained from a study of blood T cell repertoires in COVID-19. About the research overall: The study drew acute and convalescent COVID-19 samples from the United States, Italy and Spain. PBMCs, B-cell-depleted T cells, or T cells provided the cDNA or gDNA that made up the material.

In the original processing: Reference gene primer amplification yielded estimated nucleated cell counts. Assay: immunoSEQ multiplex PCR; the TCRdb copy retains only in-frame clones and omits some. V and J calls plus clone size are reproduced from that table; the DNA served to infer D and trimming. In the table there are a few hundred thousand clones, approximately 86% of which are singletons. This CDR3 comprises 14 residues. V lost 7 bases and J 3 bases, leaving 13 bases between the germline ends. Germline loops: CDR1 ENHRY, CDR2 SYGVKD. Followed longitudinally, the Seattle patients had been enrolled during active infection.

The chain has TRBV10-3 and TRBJ1-3; TRBD1 might be the D (5 bases). The sequence was collected from a woman between 65 and 79 years old with COVID-19, enrolled during active disease. Material: peripheral blood. This chain's CDR3 is CAITEGRVGNTIYF. The CDR3 nucleotides are TGTGCCATCACCGAGGGGAGGGTTGGAAACACCATATATTTT.